This is a list of T cell receptor beta chains from one sample in a study of T cell responses to AZD1222 COVID-19 vaccine. The repertoire was sequenced with immunoSEQ multiplex PCR; TCRdb's copy has only in-frame clones and lacks some. The table shows 84,000 or so clones, with around 90% occurring only once. This sample comprised peripheral blood, obtained on day 0 of MenACWY control vaccination. The receptor source for this set is an adult in good health. The CDR3 runs from the conserved cysteine through the conserved F or W. D genes are given only for firm matches. Rows give clone size only sometimes, using once, few, many, or a class for an expanded clone.

V gene	D gene	J gene	clone size	CDR3 DNA	CDR3 protein
TRBV20-1	TRBD1	TRBJ1-5	-	TGCAGTGCTAGTAGGACAGGCGAGTCGGGTCAGCCCCAGCATTTT	CSASRTGESGQPQHF
TRBV6-1	-	TRBJ2-7	once	TGTGCCAGCAGTGATCAGGGGAACCTCTCCTACGAGCAGTACTTC	CASSDQGNLSYEQYF
TRBV19	TRBD1	TRBJ1-5	once	TGTGCCAGTAGTATAACCGGGACAGGGGGCAATCAGCCCCAGCATTTT	CASSITGTGGNQPQHF
TRBV18	-	TRBJ1-1	-	TGTGCCAGCTCACCACTTTGGAACACTGAAGCTTTCTTT	CASSPLWNTEAFF
TRBV28	-	TRBJ1-5	-	TGTGCCAGCAGTACGGCGGGCCTTAGCAATCAGCCCCAGCATTTT	CASSTAGLSNQPQHF
TRBV27	TRBD2	TRBJ2-5	once	TGTGCCAGCGGGCCGGCGGGAGGGACCCAGTACTTC	CASGPAGGTQYF
TRBV11-2	-	TRBJ1-3	-	TGTGCCAGCAGCTTAGACTGGGCAACTGGAAACACCATATATTTT	CASSLDWATGNTIYF
TRBV5-4	-	TRBJ2-7	-	TGTGCCAGCAGCTTGGCCGGTACAGCCTACGAGCAGTACTTC	CASSLAGTAYEQYF
TRBV11-1	-	TRBJ1-2	-	TGTGCCAGCAGCCCTTCCGGGACGGATAACTATGGCTACACCTTC	CASSPSGTDNYGYTF
TRBV7-9	TRBD2	TRBJ2-1	once	TGTGCCAGCAGCTCTTCAACTACCCGGGACTACCGAAACAATGAGCAGTTCTTC	CASSSSTTRDYRNNEQFF
TRBV4-2	-	TRBJ1-1	-	TGTGCCAGCAGCCAAGAGGAGCGGTGGGCAGGGATGAACACTGAAGCTTTCTTT	CASSQEERWAGMNTEAFF
TRBV2	-	TRBJ2-7	-	TGTGCCAGCAGGGACGGGACCTTGGGCCCACAGTACTTC	CASRDGTLGPQYF
TRBV28	-	TRBJ1-2	-	TGTGCCAGCAGTTTAAGGGCAGCCTATGGCTACACCTTC	CASSLRAAYGYTF
TRBV27	-	TRBJ1-2	-	TGTGCCAGCAGTTTAGACAATCGGGGCTACACCTTC	CASSLDNRGYTF
TRBV6-5	-	TRBJ1-4	-	TGTGCCAGCAGGGAGAGACGGGGGAATGAAAAACTGTTTTTT	CASRERRGNEKLFF
TRBV28	-	TRBJ2-2	few	TGTGCCAGCAGTTTATTGGTAGCGCCGAACACCGGGGAGCTGTTTTTT	CASSLLVAPNTGELFF
TRBV27	-	TRBJ2-7	-	TGTGCCAGCAGTCCGCTCGTGGCGGGTCTACCCTACGAGCAGTACTTC	CASSPLVAGLPYEQYF
TRBV29-1	-	TRBJ1-2	-	TGCAGCGTTATGTTGGTGCCCGCGTATGGCTACACCTTC	CSVMLVPAYGYTF
TRBV24-1	-	TRBJ1-3	-	TGTGCCACCTCGGCAGGGCCTTTGAGCACCATATATTTT	CATSAGPLSTIYF
TRBV15	-	TRBJ2-2	-	TGTGCCACCAGCAAAATCAGGGACACCGGGGAGCTGTTTTTT	CATSKIRDTGELFF
TRBV28	TRBD1	TRBJ1-4	-	TGTGCCAGCAGTGAACAGGGGGCCCTGGGTGAAAAACTGTTTTTT	CASSEQGALGEKLFF
TRBV11-2	-	TRBJ2-5	-	TGTGCCAGCAGCTTAGATACCGGGTCGCAAGAGACCCAGTACTTC	CASSLDTGSQETQYF
TRBV7-9	TRBD1	TRBJ2-2	-	TGTGCCAGCAGCGGGAGGACAGGGGGAGCCGGGGAGCTGTTTTTT	CASSGRTGGAGELFF
TRBV4-1	-	TRBJ1-2	-	TGCGCCAGCAGCCAAGAACATGGAGCTAACTATGGCTACACCTTC	CASSQEHGANYGYTF
TRBV25-1	-	TRBJ2-2	-	TGTGCCAGCAGAGAAACAGGGTTCGCCGGGGAGCTGTTTTTT	CASRETGFAGELFF
TRBV18	-	TRBJ2-1	-	TGTGCCAGCTCACCTGGGAAATCTGCAAATGAGCAGTTCTTC	CASSPGKSANEQFF
TRBV21-1	-	TRBJ1-4	-	TGTGCCAGCTCAGACCCCGACAGGGGTGTTGCAACTAATGAAAAACTGTTTTTT	CASSDPDRGVATNEKLFF
TRBV7-2	-	TRBJ1-1	-	TGTGCCAGCAGTTTAGGACAGTTCATGAACACTGAAGCTTTCTTT	CASSLGQFMNTEAFF
TRBV28	-	TRBJ1-2	-	TGTGCCAGCAGTTTACTAGCCCTTTATGGCTACACCTTC	CASSLLALYGYTF
TRBV28	-	TRBJ2-5	-	TGTGCCAGCAGCCCCTGGCCAGCTCAAGAGACCCAGTACTTC	CASSPWPAQETQYF
TRBV7-9	-	TRBJ2-7	once	TGTGCCAGCAGCTTAGCGATTGCAGGGTCGGACCCGTACTTC	CASSLAIAGSDPYF
TRBV24-1	-	TRBJ2-7	-	TGTGCCACCAGTGATTTCAGGGAACCCTACGAGCAGTACTTC	CATSDFREPYEQYF
TRBV27	-	TRBJ1-5	-	TGTGCCAGCAGTGTATCGGGAGCCTATAGCAATCAGCCCCAGCATTTT	CASSVSGAYSNQPQHF
TRBV11-3	TRBD2	TRBJ2-7	-	TGTGCCAGCAGCTTAACTAGCGGCTCCTACGAGCAGTACTTC	CASSLTSGSYEQYF
TRBV27	-	TRBJ2-7	-	TGTGCCAGCGCAACAACCGTAGCCTACGAGCAGTACTTC	CASATTVAYEQYF
TRBV18	TRBD2	TRBJ2-7	-	TGTGCCAGCTCACCAGGGGCGGGAGCTGGCTACGAGCAGTACTTC	CASSPGAGAGYEQYF
TRBV18	-	TRBJ2-5	-	TGTGCCAGCTCACCAACCCGCCTTAAAGAGACCCAGTACTTC	CASSPTRLKETQYF
TRBV12-3/TRBV12-4	-	TRBJ1-1	-	TGTGCCAGCAGTCTGGGGGCTAACACTGAAGCTTTCTTT	CASSLGANTEAFF
TRBV19	TRBD1	TRBJ2-2	-	TGTGCCAGTAGTACCCTCCTTCCTCTACAGGGGAACGGGGAGCTGTTTTTT	CASSTLLPLQGNGELFF
TRBV28	TRBD1	TRBJ1-2	-	TGTGCCAGCAGCCGAGACAGGGTCCTTGGCTACACCTTC	CASSRDRVLGYTF